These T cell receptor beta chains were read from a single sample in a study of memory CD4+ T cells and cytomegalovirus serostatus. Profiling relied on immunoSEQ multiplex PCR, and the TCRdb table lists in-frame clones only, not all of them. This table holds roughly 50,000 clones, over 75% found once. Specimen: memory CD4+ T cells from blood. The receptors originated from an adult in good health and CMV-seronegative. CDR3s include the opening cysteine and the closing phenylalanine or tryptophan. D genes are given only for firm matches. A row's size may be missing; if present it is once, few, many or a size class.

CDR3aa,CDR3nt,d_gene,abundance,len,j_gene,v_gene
CASSESGNQPQHF,TGTGCCAGCAGTGAATCGGGGAACCAGCCCCAGCATTTT,.,.,13,TRBJ1-5,TRBV2
CASLGHSDEQFF,TGCGCCAGCTTAGGGCATAGCGATGAGCAGTTCTTC,.,.,12,TRBJ2-1,TRBV5-1
CASSLDNYGYTF,TGCGCCAGCAGCTTGGACAATTATGGCTACACCTTC,.,.,12,TRBJ1-2,TRBV5-1
CASSPGVAETQYF,TGCGCCAGCAGCCCGGGAGTAGCGGAGACCCAGTACTTC,.,.,13,TRBJ2-5,TRBV5-1
CASSSDYEQYF,TGTGCCAGCAGTTCGGACTACGAGCAGTACTTC,.,.,11,TRBJ2-7,TRBV2
CASSTTGAAFF,TGTGCCAGTAGTACAACAGGGGCAGCTTTCTTT,TRBD1,.,11,TRBJ1-1,TRBV19
CASSETLGGFYGYTF,TGTGCCAGCAGTGAGACCCTTGGAGGGTTCTATGGCTACACCTTC,.,.,15,TRBJ1-2,TRBV6-1
CASGLVYQNQPQHF,TGTGCTAGTGGTTTGGTCTATCAGAATCAGCCCCAGCATTTT,.,.,14,TRBJ1-5,TRBV12-5
CASSGALYDTQYF,TGTGCCAGCAGCGGGGCCCTTTACGATACGCAGTATTTT,.,once,13,TRBJ2-3,TRBV9
CASGQYSYEQYF,TGTGCCAGTGGGCAGTACTCCTACGAGCAGTACTTC,.,few,12,TRBJ2-7,TRBV6-1
CASSLYNEQFF,TGTGCCAGCAGCTTATACAATGAGCAGTTCTTC,.,many,11,TRBJ2-1,TRBV2
CAISERGGAFEQYF,TGTGCCATCAGTGAGAGAGGGGGCGCATTCGAGCAGTACTTC,TRBD1,.,14,TRBJ2-7,TRBV10-3
CARRGDSTDTQYF,TGTGCTAGACGGGGGGATAGCACAGATACGCAGTATTTT,TRBD2,.,13,TRBJ2-3,TRBV7-7
CASSEPKNQPQHF,TGTGCCAGCAGTGAACCGAAAAATCAGCCCCAGCATTTT,.,medium-sized,13,TRBJ1-5,TRBV2
CASSHHLVAGGNEQYF,TGTGCCAGCAGCCACCATCTGGTAGCGGGGGGTAACGAGCAGTACTTC,TRBD2,.,16,TRBJ2-7,TRBV7-9
CASSSQGFGAFF,TGTGCCAGCAGCTCGCAGGGTTTCGGAGCTTTCTTT,.,.,12,TRBJ1-1,TRBV7-9
CASSLGDGPRTEAFF,TGTGCCAGCAGCTTAGGGGACGGGCCCAGGACTGAAGCTTTCTTT,.,.,15,TRBJ1-1,TRBV7-9
CASSFTGTSNEQFF,TGTGCCAGCAGCTTTACCGGGACTAGCAATGAGCAGTTCTTC,TRBD2,.,14,TRBJ2-1,TRBV7-9
CAWSVYRDNQPQHF,TGTGCCTGGAGTGTATACAGGGACAATCAGCCCCAGCATTTT,.,.,14,TRBJ1-5,TRBV30
CASSESTSGRPGGQETQYF,TGTGCCAGCAGTGAATCGACTAGCGGGAGGCCGGGGGGCCAAGAGACCCAGTACTTC,TRBD2,.,19,TRBJ2-5,TRBV2
CASSLGGGKETQYF,TGTGCCAGCAGCCTGGGCGGGGGGAAAGAGACCCAGTACTTC,TRBD2,.,14,TRBJ2-5,TRBV5-4
CASSSGRTEAFF,TGTGCCAGCAGCAGCGGACGGACTGAAGCTTTCTTT,.,.,12,TRBJ1-1,TRBV28
CAISESSGRSYNEQFF,TGTGCCATCAGTGAGTCGTCAGGAAGGTCCTACAATGAGCAGTTCTTC,.,.,16,TRBJ2-1,TRBV10-3
CASKRTYEQYF,TGTGCCAGCAAGCGAACCTACGAGCAGTACTTC,.,.,11,TRBJ2-7,TRBV6-1
CASSIVGQGGRSEAFF,TGTGCCAGTAGTATAGTCGGTCAGGGAGGGAGGTCTGAAGCTTTCTTT,.,.,16,TRBJ1-1,TRBV19
CASSLVRGEAFF,TGTGCCAGCAGCTTGGTCCGGGGTGAAGCTTTCTTT,.,.,12,TRBJ1-1,TRBV5-6
CASLTVPRQPQHF,TGTGCCAGTTTGACAGTTCCTCGGCAGCCCCAGCATTTT,.,.,13,TRBJ1-5,TRBV19
CASSPSGRGGYGYTF,TGTGCCAGCAGCCCCTCAGGAAGGGGAGGCTATGGCTACACCTTC,.,.,15,TRBJ1-2,TRBV7-6
CASSSYGEYQETQYF,TGTGCCAGCAGTTCCTATGGGGAGTATCAAGAGACCCAGTACTTC,.,few,15,TRBJ2-5,TRBV28
CASSKWGGGARNTEAFF,TGTGCCAGCAGCAAATGGGGCGGGGGGGCCCGTAACACTGAAGCTTTCTTT,.,.,17,TRBJ1-1,TRBV5-6
CASRLGASNQPQHF,TGTGCCAGCAGGCTAGGGGCGAGCAATCAGCCCCAGCATTTT,.,.,14,TRBJ1-5,TRBV7-8
CASSQAPGQVFEQFF,TGCGCCAGCAGCCAGGCGCCGGGACAGGTCTTTGAGCAGTTCTTC,TRBD1,.,15,TRBJ2-1,TRBV4-1
CASSLGPSGGYEQYF,TGTGCCAGCAGCTTAGGGCCCAGCGGGGGCTACGAGCAGTACTTC,TRBD2,.,15,TRBJ2-7,TRBV7-2
CASSTGQGAYGYTF,TGTGCCAGCAGCACAGGACAGGGGGCGTATGGCTACACCTTC,TRBD1,.,14,TRBJ1-2,TRBV28
CASSYSGGGGQFF,TGTGCCAGCAGTTACTCCGGCGGGGGCGGGCAGTTCTTC,.,.,13,TRBJ2-1,TRBV6-5
CAWTGTSGSGRQFF,TGTGCCTGGACCGGGACTAGCGGTTCTGGGAGGCAGTTCTTC,TRBD2,.,14,TRBJ2-1,TRBV30
CASSLAVSGASRNTIYF,TGTGCCAGCAGCTTAGCAGTGTCGGGTGCCAGCAGAAACACCATATATTTT,.,.,17,TRBJ1-3,TRBV7-9
CASSRVAGTSQYF,TGCGCCAGCAGCCGGGTAGCGGGCACGTCCCAGTACTTC,TRBD2,.,13,TRBJ2-5,TRBV5-1
CASSFGAPYGYTF,TGTGCCAGCAGCTTCGGTGCTCCTTATGGCTACACCTTC,.,.,13,TRBJ1-2,TRBV6-5
CASSDEGARTGELFF,TGTGCCAGCAGTGACGAGGGGGCGCGGACCGGGGAGCTGTTTTTT,TRBD1,.,15,TRBJ2-2,TRBV2
CASSGTGTGGVAAGQPQHF,TGTGCCAGTAGTGGAACCGGGACAGGGGGCGTAGCGGCGGGGCAGCCCCAGCATTTT,TRBD1,.,19,TRBJ1-5,TRBV19
CASSLDSGNTIYF,TGTGCCAGCAGCTTAGACTCTGGAAACACCATATATTTT,.,.,13,TRBJ1-3,TRBV13
CASSLGGWNTGELFF,TGTGCCAGCAGCTTAGGAGGGTGGAACACCGGGGAGCTGTTTTTT,.,.,15,TRBJ2-2,TRBV7-9
CASSQDWGQGGKLFF,TGCGCCAGCAGCCAAGATTGGGGACAGGGAGGAAAACTGTTTTTT,TRBD1,.,15,TRBJ1-4,TRBV4-1
CASSYAREGRNEQYF,TGTGCCAGCAGTTACGCCCGGGAGGGCCGAAACGAGCAGTACTTC,TRBD2,.,15,TRBJ2-7,TRBV6-6
CASSKDPRDRGGTGELFF,TGTGCCAGCAGCAAAGATCCCAGGGATCGGGGGGGGACCGGGGAGCTGTTTTTT,.,.,18,TRBJ2-2,TRBV21-1
CASSGRQGASNVLTF,TGTGCCAGCAGTGGCCGGCAGGGTGCATCCAACGTCCTGACTTTC,.,.,15,TRBJ2-6,TRBV6-5
CASSPKDSTVQYF,TGTGCCAGCAGCCCCAAGGACTCCACGGTGCAGTACTTC,.,.,13,TRBJ2-7,TRBV5-8